The entry below describes one T cell receptor beta chain. The protocol was immunoSEQ multiplex PCR, while the TCRdb copy is restricted to in-frame clones and leaves out a portion. The sample has some 90,000 clones, 80% to 90% seen once. The sample originates from a study of blood T cell repertoires in COVID-19. Looking at the study overall: COVID-19 samples from acute and convalescent phases originated in the United States, Italy and Spain. The analysed material was cDNA or gDNA that came from T cells, B-cell-depleted T cells, or PBMCs.

V was clipped by 4 bases and J by 1 base; unmatched bases: 6. CDR3 size: 16 residues. Germline-derived CDR1 and CDR2 are MDHEN and SYDVKM. The origin of this receptor is an older man with active or convalescent COVID-19. Sequencing input: peripheral blood. This chain links TRBV28 with TRBJ1-5, with 8 bases matching TRBD1. The CDR3 protein is CASSSATGGSNQPQHF. CDR3 bases: TGTGCCAGCAGTTCAGCCACAGGGGGGAGCAATCAGCCCCAGCATTTT.